This paragraph covers one T cell receptor (beta chain) sequence. Its antigen is still unknown. This CDR3 contains 15 residues. Germline lookup yields CDR1 MNHNY and CDR2 SVGAGI (reference sequence). The junction had 3 bases not matched to a gene; V was cut back by 5 bases and J by 2 bases. The PCR made use of 60 Vbeta and 13 Jbeta primers. The table came from immunoSEQ multiplex PCR; TCRdb's copy has only in-frame clones and leaves some out. The profile shows about 200,000 clones, over 75% of them singletons. The data stem from a study of cytomegalovirus exposure and HLA in healthy donors. Whole-study context: Earlier work reported 100 million or so unique TCR beta sequences from some 170 million T cells.

Study-wide findings and caveats: Because they were indistinguishable, some V segments, including TRBV6-2 and TRBV6-3, were excluded. Sequence variants that were highly shared formed a cluster that was likely a sequencing artifact. Sequences of the TCR beta chain were said to predict the HLA-A and HLA-B alleles of most subjects accurately.

Sequenced input: PBMCs. This chain connects TRBV6-6 to TRBJ1-6, with TRBD1 matching over 7 bases. The source of this sequence is a man younger than 35 in good health and CMV-seronegative. CDR3 sequence: CASSVTGPYNSPLHF. The CDR3 DNA sequence: TGTGCCAGCAGTGTGACAGGGCCCTATAATTCACCCCTCCACTTT.